The 20 T cell receptor beta chains below were found in one sample sequenced in a study of blood T cell repertoires in COVID-19. TCRdb keeps only in-frame clones here, not all; method: immunoSEQ multiplex PCR. Of around 190,000 clones listed, 85% to 90% are singletons. What was sequenced was peripheral blood. The source is a man aged 18-30 years with active or convalescent COVID-19.

This clone showed up just a few times. The V gene is TRBV15, the J gene TRBJ2-1, with 11 bases that match TRBD2. With 0 bases clipped from V and 15 bases from J, the junction kept 16 bases outside the gene matches. Per germline, CDR1 LNHNV and CDR2 YYDKDF (reference sequence). This CDR3 comprises 17 residues. In nucleotides, the CDR3 is TGTGCCACCAGCAGAGATCCCCCTAGCGGGAGGTCGGGGATGGTGTTCTTC. It encodes CATSRDPPSGRSGMVFF.

This chain uses TRBV2 with TRBJ2-1; no reliable D call. The V gene's germline CDR1 is SNHLY and CDR2 FYNNEI. The CDR3 extends over 13 amino acids. V lost 4 bases and J lost 5, with 9 bases in between. The CDR3 DNA is TGTGCCAGCAGTGGAAGACTCGACAATGAGCAGTTCTTC. This sequence encodes CASSGRLDNEQFF.

The chain carries TRBV2 and TRBJ2-3, with D possibly TRBD2 on 6 matching bases. Per germline, CDR1 SNHLY and CDR2 FYNNEI. The CDR3 covers 17 residues. V lost 2 bases, J lost 2 bases, and 17 bases lay in between. The CDR3 region has the DNA TGTGCCAGCAGTGAATTAGGGCGGGGAGCCCTCACAGATACGCAGTATTTT. Amino acids: CASSELGRGALTDTQYF.

This chain joins TRBV30 and TRBJ1-6, with 7 nucleotides matching TRBD1. The J segment lost 8 bases and the V segment lost 3 bases, leaving 4 bases of the junction unmatched. The CDR3 covers 13 residues. The germline CDR1 and CDR2 sequences are GTSNPN and SVGIG (reference sequence). CDR3: CAWRDREDSPLHF. The CDR3 DNA follows: TGTGCCTGGAGAGACAGGGAGGATTCACCCCTCCACTTT.

The chain is built from TRBV7-8 and TRBJ1-5; 8 bases match TRBD1. The CDR3 totals 16 residues. V shed 5 bases, J shed 0 bases, and the junction held 6 bases outside the gene matches. CDR1 SGHVS and CDR2 FQNEAQ come from the germline V gene. CDR3: CASSPDRGYSNQPQHF. The CDR3 DNA is TGTGCCAGCAGCCCCGACAGGGGATATAGCAATCAGCCCCAGCATTTT.

The rearrangement joins TRBV7-9 to TRBJ1-5; 9 nucleotides line up with TRBD1. The V segment lost 6 bases and the J segment 9 bases; nucleotides outside the gene matches: 12. This CDR3 region has 15 residues. Germline V gives CDR1 SEHNR, CDR2 FQNEAQ (reference sequence). This CDR3 reads CASRQPGQGVSPQHF. The DNA for the CDR3 is TGTGCCAGCAGACAGCCGGGACAGGGAGTATCGCCCCAGCATTTT. The whole variable domain, filled in from reference TRBV7-9 and TRBJ1-5, reads DTGVSQNPRHKITKRGQNVTFRCDPISEHNRLYWYRQTLGQGPEFLTYFQNEAQLEKSRLLSDRFSAERPKGSFSTLEIQRTEQGDSAMYLCASRQPGQGVSPQHFGDGTRLSIL.

The chain links TRBV30 to TRBJ1-4, with 8 bases that match TRBD1. J gave up 5 bases and V 3 bases, and 5 bases lay outside the gene matches. This CDR3 is 14 amino acids long. Germline V gene sequence: CDR1 GTSNPN, CDR2 SVGIG (reference sequence). The CDR3 sequence is CAWSGTGRNEKLFF. Written as DNA, the CDR3 is TGTGCCTGGAGCGGGACAGGCCGGAATGAAAAACTGTTTTTT.

The J gene is TRBJ1-3, the V gene TRBV11-2, with TRBD1 as a possible D gene (5 bases). This CDR3 contains 17 residues. CDR1 SGHAT and CDR2 FQNNGV come from the germline V gene. Deletions cut 5 bases from V and 3 bases from J, with 20 bases between. CDR3 DNA: TGTGCCAGCAGCCACCGGGTCGCCAGGGAGGGTGGAAACACCATATATTTT. It specifies CASSHRVAREGGNTIYF.

The V call is TRBV6-1, the J call TRBJ2-3, with a weak D call TRBD2 (5 bases). Germline assignment: CDR1 MNHNS and CDR2 SASEGT. The CDR3 is 13 residues long. The V and J ends lost 3 bases and 3 bases respectively, with 7 bases between them. This CDR3 reads CASSDRETDTQYF. CDR3 nucleotide sequence: TGTGCCAGCAGTGATAGGGAGACAGATACGCAGTATTTT.

Concerning this clone itself: The same CDR3 can be traced to other DNA sequences in this sample. The rearrangement links TRBV5-1 to TRBJ1-1; 7 bases agree with TRBD1. Germline CDR1 SGHRS, CDR2 YFSETQ. V lost 4 bases and J lost 1; bases outside the gene matches: 4. There are 14 residues in the CDR3. The CDR3 DNA reads as TGCGCCAGCAGCCCGGGACAGACGAACACTGAAGCTTTCTTT. Protein: CASSPGQTNTEAFF.

This CDR3 reads CASSRTGPNTGELFF. CDR3 nucleotide sequence: TGTGCCAGCAGTCGGACAGGGCCAAACACCGGGGAGCTGTTTTTT. This chain links TRBV6-5 with TRBJ2-2; 8 bases are shared with TRBD1. This CDR3 comprises 15 residues. The V gene's germline CDR1 is MNHEY and CDR2 SVGAGI. Losses at the gene ends were 5 bases for V and 2 bases for J; bases not matched to a gene: 4.

This rearrangement joins TRBV7-6 to TRBJ2-2, with 7 nucleotides matching TRBD2. The trim removed 3 bases at V and 3 bases at J, leaving 4 bases unmatched. CDR3 length: 15 residues. Per the germline V gene, CDR1 is SGHVS and CDR2 is FNYEAQ. In DNA form, the CDR3 reads TGTGCCAGCAGCTTGGGGACTACTTACACCGGGGAGCTGTTTTTT. Amino acid sequence: CASSLGTTYTGELFF.

CDR3 nucleotides: TGTGCCAGCAGCTTGGAACAGGGGTTTAACTATGGCTACACCTTC. Encoded protein: CASSLEQGFNYGYTF. The chain combines TRBV5-5 with TRBJ1-2; TRBD1 aligns across 7 bases. CDR1 and CDR2 (germline): SGHKS, YYEKEE (reference sequence). This CDR3 is built from 15 residues. V was pared by 0 bases and J by 1 base, with 3 bases of the junction left unmatched. The full variable domain, with the rest looked up from reference TRBV5-5 and TRBJ1-2, is DAGVTQSPTHLIKTRGQQVTLRCSPISGHKSVSWYQQVLGQGPQFIFQYYEKEERGRGNFPDRFSARQFPNYSSELNVNALLLGDSALYLCASSLEQGFNYGYTFGSGTRLTVV.

The chain has TRBV28 and TRBJ1-2; D unclear. Trimming took off 4 bases at V and 2 bases at J, with 5 bases between the two ends. The germline gives CDR1 MDHEN, CDR2 SYDVKM. The CDR3 is 12 amino acids. The CDR3 region has the DNA TGTGCCAGCAGTTCTCCCAACTATGGCTACACCTTC. It translates to CASSSPNYGYTF.

This clone was recorded a few times. The J gene is TRBJ2-7, the V gene TRBV13, with 10 bases that match TRBD1. The CDR3 loop spans 14 amino acids. In germline, CDR1 is PRHDT, CDR2 FYEKMQ (reference sequence). Unmatched junction bases numbered 8, after V lost 5 bases and J lost 7 bases. DNA of the CDR3: TGTGCCAGCAGCACCCGACAGGGGGCGTGGGAGCAGTACTTC. Its translation: CASSTRQGAWEQYF.

CDR3 nucleotide sequence: TGTGCCACCAGCAGAGATCTAGCGGGGGGGCCCGGTGAGCAGTTCTTC. It translates to CATSRDLAGGPGEQFF. The V gene is TRBV15, the J gene TRBJ2-1; 12 bases match TRBD2. Trimming removed 0 bases from V and 9 bases from J; junction bases left unmatched: 6. CDR1 and CDR2 (germline): LNHNV, YYDKDF (reference sequence). There are 16 residues in the CDR3.

The chain couples TRBV9 to TRBJ1-1; D may be TRBD1 (5 bases). The V end lost 0 bases, the J end lost 10 bases, and 19 bases lay between the germline ends. The CDR3 sequence is 15 residues long. Looked up from germline, CDR1 is SGDLS and CDR2 is YYNGEE. The CDR3 region is CASSVVGQGGDRAFF. In nucleotides, the CDR3 is TGTGCCAGCAGCGTAGTGGGTCAGGGTGGCGACCGAGCTTTCTTT.

J is TRBJ2-1 and V is TRBV19; D not resolved. The germline CDR1 and CDR2 sequences are LNHDA and SQIVND (reference sequence). V was pared by 1 base and J by 12 bases, with 16 bases between. There are 14 residues in the CDR3. CDR3 DNA sequence: TGTGCCAGTAGTATAGTGGCTAGTGGAGAGTGGCAGTTCTTC. As protein: CASSIVASGEWQFF.

This chain uses TRBV4-2 with TRBJ2-5; 8 bases are shared with TRBD1. The CDR3 consists of 15 residues. V lost 1 base to trimming and J lost 4 bases; unmatched junction nucleotides: 5. CDR1 is LGHNA, CDR2 YNFKEQ, per germline. In DNA, the CDR3 is TGTGCCAGCAGCCAAGTAGGAGACAGGGGAGAGACCCAGTACTTC. Its protein is CASSQVGDRGETQYF.

The chain carries TRBV9 and TRBJ1-2, with a possible D match to TRBD1 (6 bases). Trimming cost V 7 bases and J 7 bases, with 11 bases left between them. The CDR3 is made up of 11 amino acids. The germline V gene has CDR1 SGDLS and CDR2 YYNGEE. The CDR3 DNA follows: TGTGCCAGCGAGGGGGAAAGTGGCTACACCTTC. Its protein product is CASEGESGYTF.